The 16 T cell receptor beta chains listed next were all sequenced from one sample in a study of cytomegalovirus exposure and HLA in healthy donors (dated by TCRdb to about 2017). Library creation used the immunoSEQ multiplex PCR assay. A mixture of 60 forward primers for TCR Vbeta segments and 13 reverse primers for TCR Jbeta segments was used in the multiplex PCR. Held by TCRdb, this immuneACCESS table contains in-frame sequences only and omits some clones. Under half of the omission traces to an unresolved V gene where checked; the cause of the rest is unknown. In this sample the table shows some 130,000 clones, roughly 75% of which occur a single time. The ten largest clones capture more than 4.5% of the sample. The sequenced sample consisted of PBMCs. Receptors were obtained from a man aged 25 to 40 in good health.

The V and J genes are TRBV9 and TRBJ2-7; TRBD1 is a possible D gene (5 bases). Trimming stripped 7 bases from V and 0 bases from J, with 11 bases between. CDR1 is SGDLS and CDR2 is YYNGEE in the germline V gene. The CDR3 sequence is 13 residues long. The CDR3 DNA follows: TGTGCCAGCCAGGGTCCCCACTCCTACGAGCAGTACTTC. As protein: CASQGPHSYEQYF.

This sequence joins TRBV29-1 and TRBJ1-2; D may be TRBD1 (5 bases). CDR1 and CDR2 from the germline V gene are SQVTM and ANQGSEA. V was pared by 4 bases and J by 3 bases, with 6 bases between. The CDR3 has 11 amino acids. DNA of the CDR3: TGCAGCGTTGGGGGGGACTATGGCTACACCTTC. This encodes CSVGGDYGYTF.

This chain joins TRBV5-6 and TRBJ1-2, with TRBD1 matching 10 bases. Germline V gene sequence: CDR1 SGHDT, CDR2 YYEEEE. The ends lost 5 bases at V and 3 bases at J; junction bases unmatched: 4. The CDR3 extends over 14 amino acids. CDR3 loop: CASRKTGGDYGYTF. The CDR3 region has the DNA TGTGCCAGCAGAAAGACAGGGGGCGACTATGGCTACACCTTC. Variable domain in full (rest from reference TRBV5-6 and TRBJ1-2): DAGVTQSPTHLIKTRGQQVTLRCSPKSGHDTVSWYQQALGQGPQFIFQYYEEEERQRGNFPDRFSGHQFPNYSSELNVNALLLGDSALYLCASRKTGGDYGYTFGSGTRLTVV.

V is TRBV6-6 and J is TRBJ2-7, with a possible D match to TRBD1 (6 bases). The V gene's germline CDR1 is MNHNY and CDR2 SVGAGI (reference sequence). V gave up 0 bases and J gave up 3 bases, with 12 bases separating them. The CDR3 runs 15 residues. The CDR3: CASSYSTGEYYEQYF. CDR3 in DNA: TGTGCCAGCAGTTACTCGACAGGAGAATACTACGAGCAGTACTTC.

About this clone: Its ends do not fully match the called genes, so a read error is possible. V gene TRBV7-9 combines with J gene TRBJ2-7, with 12 bases identical to TRBD2. The CDR3 totals 16 residues. CDR1 is SEHNR and CDR2 is FQNEAQ in the germline V gene (reference sequence). The CDR3 reads CSSSLRTSGKTYEQYF. The CDR3 DNA reads TGTTCCAGCAGCTTGCGGACTAGCGGGAAAACCTACGAGCAGTACTTC.

This clone appeared a single time. The rearrangement links TRBV7-9 to TRBJ2-5, with TRBD2 matching 12 bases. Matching the DNA end better, TRBJ2-7 makes the J call doubtful. From germline, CDR1 is SEHNR and CDR2 FQNEAQ (reference sequence). The CDR3 sequence is 16 residues long. In DNA, the CDR3 is TGTGCCAGCAGCGCCGCTAGCGGGAGGGTAGGCGGCGAGCAGTACTTC. Translated, it gives CASSAASGRVGGEQYF.

This clone was seen at least ten times. J is TRBJ2-7 and V is TRBV15; 10 positions match TRBD2. The V gene's germline CDR1 is LNHNV and CDR2 YYDKDF (reference sequence). Trimming at V came to 4 bases and at J to 3 bases, leaving 9 bases not matched to a gene. The CDR3 loop spans 16 amino acids. CDR3 sequence: CATSTALAGDVYEQYF. The CDR3 DNA reads TGTGCCACCAGCACCGCCCTAGCGGGAGACGTCTACGAGCAGTACTTC.

For the CDR3, the DNA is TGTGCCAGCAGCGTAGGGAATCAGGGTTTTACGTACGAGCAGTACTTC. It translates to CASSVGNQGFTYEQYF. The gene calls are TRBV9 and TRBJ2-7; TRBD1 might be the D (5 bases). Trimming removed 0 bases from V and 4 bases from J, with 17 bases in between. In germline, CDR1 is SGDLS, CDR2 YYNGEE. This CDR3 is built from 16 residues.

In nucleotides, the CDR3 is TGTGCCAGCAGTGAAGCGACGGACTTTAATTCACCCCTCCACTTT. This translates into CASSEATDFNSPLHF. This chain connects TRBV6-1 to TRBJ1-6; D not resolved. The germline gives CDR1 MNHNS, CDR2 SASEGT. Trimming pared 0 bases from V and 6 bases from J, leaving 9 bases between. The CDR3 has 15 amino acids.

The chain joins TRBV5-5 to TRBJ2-7; D not resolved. This CDR3 is 14 amino acids long. Trimming stripped 0 bases from V and 1 base from J, with 8 bases between. Germline CDR1 reads SGHKS; CDR2 reads YYEKEE (reference sequence). CDR3 amino acids: CASSLVFVSYEQYF. Written as DNA, the CDR3 is TGTGCCAGCAGCTTGGTTTTCGTTTCCTACGAGCAGTACTTC. The variable domain in full, completed from reference TRBV5-5 and TRBJ2-7, reads DAGVTQSPTHLIKTRGQQVTLRCSPISGHKSVSWYQQVLGQGPQFIFQYYEKEERGRGNFPDRFSARQFPNYSSELNVNALLLGDSALYLCASSLVFVSYEQYFGPGTRLTVT.

V usage is TRBV28 and J usage is TRBJ1-5, with unresolved D. Germline lookup yields CDR1 MDHEN and CDR2 SYDVKM. V was trimmed by 3 bases and J by 2 bases, leaving 11 bases between them. CDR3 length equals 15 residues. CDR3: CASSLSVGGNQPQHF. The CDR3, as DNA: TGTGCCAGCAGTTTGTCGGTTGGTGGCAATCAGCCCCAGCATTTT.

In this sample, this clone turned up a few times. DNA for the CDR3: TGTGCCAGTAGTTTGGGGAGGCAGATCTACAATGAGCAGTTCTTC. This gives the protein CASSLGRQIYNEQFF. The V and J genes are TRBV19 and TRBJ2-1; D is possibly TRBD2 (6 bases). CDR3 length: 15 amino acids. V was trimmed by 5 bases and J by 3 bases, leaving 14 bases between them. The germline CDR1 and CDR2 sequences are LNHDA and SQIVND (reference sequence). Filled out from reference TRBV19 and TRBJ2-1, the complete variable domain reads DGGITQSPKYLFRKEGQNVTLSCEQNLNHDAMYWYRQDPGQGLRLIYYSQIVNDFQKGDIAEGYSVSREKKESFPLTVTSAQKNPTAFYLCASSLGRQIYNEQFFGPGTRLTVL.

The gene calls are TRBV21-1 and TRBJ2-3; whether TRBD2, the table's D call, matches the DNA was not checked. TRBV21-1 is a pseudogene locus. The CDR3 is 13 residues long. CDR3 in DNA: TGTGCCAGCATCCCCCGTTTCCGGGATACGCAGTATTTT. It translates to CASIPRFRDTQYF.

CDR3 nucleotide sequence: TGTGCCAGCTCACCCAGGGTTTCCGAGACCCAGTACTTC. Its protein product is CASSPRVSETQYF. The chain links TRBV18 to TRBJ2-5, with D possibly matching TRBD1 (5 bases). The V gene's germline CDR1 is KGHSH and CDR2 LQKENI. This CDR3 is built from 13 residues. The V and J ends lost 3 bases and 5 bases respectively, with 10 bases between them.

CDR3 region: CASSPRGSYEQYF. Written as DNA, the CDR3 is TGTGCCAGCAGTCCCCGGGGATCCTACGAGCAGTACTTC. The rearrangement uses TRBV28 and TRBJ2-7; a possible D gene is TRBD2 (5 bases). Trimming removed 5 bases at V and 1 base at J, with 9 bases between. Per germline, CDR1 MDHEN and CDR2 SYDVKM. The CDR3 extends over 13 amino acids. Filled out from reference TRBV28 and TRBJ2-7, the complete variable domain reads DVKVTQSSRYLVKRTGEKVFLECVQDMDHENMFWYRQDPGLGLRLIYFSYDVKMKEKGDIPEGYSVSREKKERFSLILESASTNQTSMYLCASSPRGSYEQYFGPGTRLTVT.

The chain recombines TRBV18 with TRBJ1-6, with 7 positions matching TRBD1. Trimming cost V 2 bases and J 6 bases; bases outside gene matches: 7. CDR1 and CDR2 (germline): KGHSH, LQKENI. The CDR3 totals 16 residues. The DNA of the CDR3 is TGTGCCAGCTCACCAACCACAGGGGTGGGTAATTCACCCCTCCACTTT. Residues: CASSPTTGVGNSPLHF.